Presented here are 17 T cell receptor beta chains from one specimen sequenced in a study of OX40 agonist ivuxolimab in advanced cancers. Assay used: immunoSEQ multiplex PCR; TCRdb lists only in-frame clones, some missing. The sample carries over 50,000 clones, about 88% recorded once. Material: CD4+ or CD8+ T cells sorted from blood, obtained in a trial of the OX40 agonist ivuxolimab. These receptors all come from an adult with an advanced solid tumor such as melanoma, head and neck, liver or kidney cancer.

This chain uses TRBV5-1 with TRBJ2-6; 11 nucleotides line up with TRBD1. The CDR3 sequence is 18 residues long. Germline-derived CDR1 and CDR2 are SGHRS and YFSETQ. With V trimmed by 2 bases and J by 4 bases, 8 bases remained unmatched. The CDR3 nucleotides read TGCGCCAGCAGCTTCGGGACAGGGGGACGCCTAGGGGCCAACGTCCTGACTTTC. This translates into CASSFGTGGRLGANVLTF.

The rearrangement joins TRBV7-3 to TRBJ1-3, with unresolved D. CDR1 and CDR2 from the germline V gene are SGHTA and FQGTGA. There are 13 residues in the CDR3. The ends were cut back, 5 bases at V and 3 bases at J, with 8 bases in the middle. CDR3 nucleotides: TGTGCCAGCAGCACACAGTTTGGAAACACCATATATTTT. It is translated as CASSTQFGNTIYF.

The chain uses TRBV9 and TRBJ2-1; TRBD2 agrees at 7 bases. The germline V gene has CDR1 SGDLS and CDR2 YYNGEE. J lost 6 bases, V lost 0 bases, and 12 bases had no gene match. The CDR3 consists of 17 residues. In nucleotides, the CDR3 is TGTGCCAGCAGCGTAGTGGGTTGGGCGGGAGTGAGCAATGAGCAGTTCTTC. Its translation is CASSVVGWAGVSNEQFF.

The V call is TRBV5-4, the J call TRBJ1-2, with D hard to call. V was shortened by 0 bases and J by 3 bases, with 9 bases between the two germline ends. This CDR3 contains 14 residues. Germline-derived CDR1 and CDR2 are SGHNT and YYREEE (reference sequence). CDR3 nucleotides: TGTGCCAGCAGCTTGGCCGGCAGCTACTATGGCTACACCTTC. It encodes CASSLAGSYYGYTF.

The rearrangement links TRBV7-9 to TRBJ1-6; D call uncertain. This CDR3 region has 14 residues. Germline CDR1 and CDR2: SEHNR and FQNEAQ (reference sequence). Trimming stripped 3 bases from V and 5 bases from J, with 8 bases between. The CDR3 sequence is CASSFGQDNSPLHF. The DNA for the CDR3 is TGTGCCAGCAGCTTTGGGCAGGATAATTCACCCCTCCACTTT.

V is TRBV7-2 and J is TRBJ2-7; D is possibly TRBD1 (6 bases). V gave up 4 bases and J gave up 1 base, with 11 bases separating them. The CDR3 loop spans 14 amino acids. Germline CDR1 is SGHTA and CDR2 is FQGNSA. The DNA of the CDR3 is TGTGCCAGCAGCTCCGGACAGATATCCTACGAGCAGTACTTC. Translating gives CASSSGQISYEQYF.

The gene calls are TRBV7-2 and TRBJ2-7; D may be TRBD1 (6 bases). Germline V gives CDR1 SGHTA, CDR2 FQGNSA. This CDR3 is 15 amino acids long. V was shortened by 1 base and J by 2 bases, with 12 bases between the two germline ends. Written as DNA, the CDR3 is TGTGCCAGCAGCTTAGGGCAGGGGTTAGCCTACGAGCAGTACTTC. Its protein product is CASSLGQGLAYEQYF.

The V call is TRBV6-5, the J call TRBJ2-7; a weak D match, TRBD1 (6 bases). The V gene's germline CDR1 is MNHEY and CDR2 SVGAGI. The germline V and J ends were trimmed by 6 bases and 3 bases, with 15 bases remaining between them. The CDR3 is 14 residues long. CDR3 sequence (DNA): TGTGCCAGCAGCCCTGCGAGGGGGATCTACGAGCAGTACTTC. This translates into CASSPARGIYEQYF.

In nucleotides, the CDR3 is TGTGCCAGCAGTGACTCGAACCGGTACAATGAGCAGTTCTTC. Translated: CASSDSNRYNEQFF. The rearrangement uses TRBV6-4 and TRBJ2-1; no definite D call. The V gene's germline CDR1 is MRHNA and CDR2 SNTAGT. The CDR3 spans 14 residues. The germline V and J ends were trimmed by 0 bases and 4 bases, with 7 bases remaining between them.

The V and J genes are TRBV7-6 and TRBJ2-2; the match to TRBD1 covers 10 bases. CDR1 SGHVS and CDR2 FNYEAQ come from the germline V gene. The CDR3 has 15 amino acids. V shed 2 bases and J 6 bases; nucleotides not matched to a gene: 3. CDR3 sequence (DNA): TGTGCCAGCAGCTTATCCGGGACAGGGGCCGGGGAGCTGTTTTTT. Its protein product is CASSLSGTGAGELFF.

The rearrangement joins TRBV7-8 to TRBJ2-5; the D gene is possibly TRBD1 (6 bases). V dropped 3 bases and J dropped 8 bases, with 34 bases sitting between them. Germline CDR1 and CDR2: SGHVS and FQNEAQ. This CDR3 is 20 amino acids long. CDR3 protein: CASSFRQGSFSFGLAGTQYF. CDR3 in DNA: TGTGCCAGCAGCTTTAGGCAGGGGTCGTTCTCGTTTGGTCTGGCAGGAACCCAGTACTTC. The entire variable domain, with the rest obtained from reference TRBV7-8 and TRBJ2-5, is as follows: GAGVSQSPRYKVAKRGQDVALRCDPISGHVSLFWYQQALGQGPEFLTYFQNEAQLDKSGLPSDRFFAERPEGSVSTLKIQRTQQEDSAVYLCASSFRQGSFSFGLAGTQYFGPGTRLLVL.

This clone has a handful of counts. V usage is TRBV5-1 and J usage is TRBJ2-7; 7 bases line up with TRBD1. The CDR3 totals 14 residues. Germline V gene sequence: CDR1 SGHRS, CDR2 YFSETQ. The junction had 7 bases not matched to a gene; V was cut back by 5 bases and J by 2 bases. CDR3 in amino acids: CASRYWTGAYEQYF. The CDR3 DNA reads TGCGCCAGCAGATACTGGACAGGCGCCTACGAGCAGTACTTC.

The V gene is TRBV18, the J gene TRBJ2-7; the match to TRBD2 covers 13 bases. The CDR3 extends over 15 amino acids. The germline V gene has CDR1 KGHSH and CDR2 LQKENI. V dropped 5 bases and J dropped 3; count of bases not matched to a gene: 4. The CDR3 DNA reads TGTGCCAGCTCAGCCGGGACTAGCGGGATCTACGAGCAGTACTTC. Translated: CASSAGTSGIYEQYF.

The chain employs TRBV19 and TRBJ1-5; D unclear. The length of the CDR3 is 14 residues. CDR1 and CDR2 from the germline V gene are LNHDA and SQIVND (reference sequence). Trimming shortened V by 4 bases and J by 2 bases, and 9 bases separated the two germline ends. CDR3 sequence reads: CASSTGERNQPQHF. The CDR3 region has the DNA TGTGCCAGTAGTACAGGCGAACGCAATCAGCCCCAGCATTTT.

V usage is TRBV9 and J usage is TRBJ1-6, with D possibly matching TRBD1 (6 bases). Per the germline V gene, CDR1 is SGDLS and CDR2 is YYNGEE. Trimming removed 4 bases at V and 2 bases at J, with 10 bases between. The CDR3 contains 15 residues. The CDR3 nucleotides read TGTGCCAGCAGCATCCAGGGGACCTATAATTCACCCCTCCACTTT. It codes for CASSIQGTYNSPLHF.

This clone came up a few times. The V and J genes are TRBV28 and TRBJ2-7, with D possibly matching TRBD1 (6 bases). V was clipped by 6 bases and J by 0 bases, with 15 bases between them. The CDR3 has 15 residues. CDR1 and CDR2 (germline): MDHEN, SYDVKM. CDR3 bases: TGTGCCAGCAGCCCTCCCGACAGGCGCTCCTACGAGCAGTACTTC. It specifies CASSPPDRRSYEQYF.

This chain connects TRBV5-1 to TRBJ2-1; D possibly corresponds to TRBD2 (5 bases). V gave up 0 bases and J gave up 8 bases, with 12 bases separating them. The CDR3 covers 14 residues. CDR1 and CDR2 (germline): SGHRS, YFSETQ. CDR3 loop: CASSLDSNGDEQFF. The CDR3 bases are TGCGCCAGCAGCTTGGACTCCAACGGGGATGAGCAGTTCTTC.